Here is one TCR beta chain with its context. The antigen is not known. V trimming: 4 bases; J trimming: 3 bases; junction bases outside the gene matches: 8. This CDR3 is built from 15 residues. CDR1 is ENHRY, CDR2 SYGVKD, per germline. Time point indicated: newly diagnosed, previously untreated cHL patient sample. Comparator PBMCs were from newly diagnosed, untreated classical Hodgkin lymphoma. These data are taken from a study of PD-1 blockade in classical Hodgkin lymphoma. Study results and limitations: Repertoire difference causes, possibly disease activity or prior therapy, remain undefined. Diminished baseline TCR diversity has been reported in newly diagnosed patients relative to healthy donors.

Profiled with immunoSEQ multiplex PCR; TCRdb holds only in-frame clones, not every one. The profile shows some 70,000 clones, more than 85% of them singletons. Sequencing used peripheral blood mononuclear cells (PBMCs). This chain connects TRBV10-3 to TRBJ2-5; 7 bases are a match to TRBD1. This TCR derives from a human donor with classical Hodgkin lymphoma. The CDR3 here is CAISAELQGKETQYF. CDR3 nucleotide sequence: TGTGCCATCAGTGCCGAATTACAGGGGAAAGAGACCCAGTACTTC.